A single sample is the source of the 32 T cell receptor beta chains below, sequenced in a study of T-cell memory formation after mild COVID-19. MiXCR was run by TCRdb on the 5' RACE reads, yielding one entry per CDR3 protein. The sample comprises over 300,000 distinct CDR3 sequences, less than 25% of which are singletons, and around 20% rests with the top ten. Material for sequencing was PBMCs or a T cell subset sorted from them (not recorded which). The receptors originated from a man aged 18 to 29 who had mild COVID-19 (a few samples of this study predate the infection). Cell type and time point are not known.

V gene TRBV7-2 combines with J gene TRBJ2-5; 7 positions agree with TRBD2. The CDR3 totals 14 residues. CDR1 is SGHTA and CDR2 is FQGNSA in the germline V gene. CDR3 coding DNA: TGTGCGAGTGCGGTTACTAGCGTAGGGGAGACCCAGTACTTC. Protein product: CASAVTSVGETQYF. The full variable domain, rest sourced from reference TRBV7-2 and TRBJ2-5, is GAGVSQSPSNKVTEKGKDVELRCDPISGHTALYWYRQSLGQGLEFLIYFQGNSAPDKSGLPSDRFSAERTGGSVSTLTIQRTQQEDSAVYLCASAVTSVGETQYFGPGTRLLVL.

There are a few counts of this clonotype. CDR3 region: CASSFPGSPLHF. CDR3 DNA: TGTGCCAGCAGTTTCCCCGGTTCACCCCTCCACTTT. The chain employs TRBV27 and TRBJ1-6; no clear D gene. Germline values: CDR1 MNHEY, CDR2 SMNVEV (reference sequence). V lost 3 bases, J lost 9 bases, and 6 bases lay in between. The CDR3 sequence is 12 residues long.

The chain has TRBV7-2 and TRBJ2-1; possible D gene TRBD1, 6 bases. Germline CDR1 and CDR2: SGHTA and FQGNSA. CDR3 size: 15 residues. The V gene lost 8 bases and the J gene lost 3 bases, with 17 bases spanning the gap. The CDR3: CASGMSRTDYNEQFF. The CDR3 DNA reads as TGTGCCAGCGGGATGTCTAGGACAGACTACAATGAGCAGTTCTTC.

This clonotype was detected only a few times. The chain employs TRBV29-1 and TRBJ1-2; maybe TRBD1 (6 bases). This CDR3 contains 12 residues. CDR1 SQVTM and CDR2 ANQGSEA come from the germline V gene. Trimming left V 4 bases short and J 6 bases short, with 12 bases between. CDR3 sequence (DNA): TGCAGCGTTGTGAAAGGGGGGAATGGCTACACCTTC. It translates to CSVVKGGNGYTF. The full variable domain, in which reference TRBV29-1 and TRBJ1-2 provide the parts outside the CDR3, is SAVISQKPSRDICQRGTSLTIQCQVDSQVTMMFWYRQQPGQSLTLIATANQGSEATYESGFVIDKFPISRPNLTFSTLTVSNMSPEDSSIYLCSVVKGGNGYTFGSGTRLTVV.

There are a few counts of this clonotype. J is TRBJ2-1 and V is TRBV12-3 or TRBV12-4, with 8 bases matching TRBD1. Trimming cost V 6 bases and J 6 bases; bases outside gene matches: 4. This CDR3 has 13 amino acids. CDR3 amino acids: CASSQGAGNEQFF. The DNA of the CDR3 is TGTGCCAGCAGCCAGGGGGCGGGCAATGAGCAGTTCTTC.

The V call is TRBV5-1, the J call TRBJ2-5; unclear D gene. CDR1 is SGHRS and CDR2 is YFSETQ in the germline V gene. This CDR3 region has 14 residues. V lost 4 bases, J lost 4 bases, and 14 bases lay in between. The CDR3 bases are TGCGCCAGCAGCCGGGCCGCGGAAGCAGAGACCCAGTACTTC. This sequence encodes CASSRAAEAETQYF.

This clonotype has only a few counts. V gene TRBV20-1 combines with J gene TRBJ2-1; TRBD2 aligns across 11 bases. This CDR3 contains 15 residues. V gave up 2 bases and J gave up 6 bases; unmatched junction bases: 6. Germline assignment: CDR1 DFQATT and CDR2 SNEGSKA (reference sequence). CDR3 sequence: CSARRLAGGRNEQFF. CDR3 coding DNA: TGCAGTGCTAGACGGCTAGCGGGGGGCCGCAATGAGCAGTTCTTC.

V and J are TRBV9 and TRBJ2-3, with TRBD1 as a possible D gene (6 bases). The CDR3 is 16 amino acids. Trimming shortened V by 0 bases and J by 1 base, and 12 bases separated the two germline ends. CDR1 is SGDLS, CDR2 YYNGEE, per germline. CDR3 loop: CASSVGVGAGTDTQYF. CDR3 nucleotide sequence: TGTGCCAGCAGCGTAGGAGTGGGGGCGGGCACAGATACGCAGTATTTT.

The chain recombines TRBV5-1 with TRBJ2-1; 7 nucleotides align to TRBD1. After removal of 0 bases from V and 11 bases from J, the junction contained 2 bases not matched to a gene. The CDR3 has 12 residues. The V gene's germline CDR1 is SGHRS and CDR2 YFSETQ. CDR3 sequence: CASSLEGQKQFF. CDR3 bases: TGCGCCAGCAGCTTGGAGGGACAGAAGCAGTTCTTC.

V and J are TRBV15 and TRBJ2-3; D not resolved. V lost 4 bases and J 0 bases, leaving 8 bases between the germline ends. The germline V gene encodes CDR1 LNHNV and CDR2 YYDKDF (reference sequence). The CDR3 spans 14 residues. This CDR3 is CATSIPPSTDTQYF. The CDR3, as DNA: TGTGCCACCAGCATACCCCCTAGCACAGATACGCAGTATTTT.

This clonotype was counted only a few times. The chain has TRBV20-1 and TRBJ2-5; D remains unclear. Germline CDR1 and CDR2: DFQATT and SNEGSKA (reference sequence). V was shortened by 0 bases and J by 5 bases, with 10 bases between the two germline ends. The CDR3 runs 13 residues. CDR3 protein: CSARDSEWETQYF. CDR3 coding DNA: TGCAGTGCTAGAGATTCCGAGTGGGAGACCCAGTACTTC.

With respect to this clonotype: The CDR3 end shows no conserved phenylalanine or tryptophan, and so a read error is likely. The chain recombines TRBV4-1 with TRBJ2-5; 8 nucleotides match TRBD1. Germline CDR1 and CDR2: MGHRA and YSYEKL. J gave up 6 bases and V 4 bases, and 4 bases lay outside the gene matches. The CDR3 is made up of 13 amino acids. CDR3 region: CASSPDRDKTQYL. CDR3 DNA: TGCGCCAGCAGCCCGGACAGGGACAAGACCCAGTACTTA.

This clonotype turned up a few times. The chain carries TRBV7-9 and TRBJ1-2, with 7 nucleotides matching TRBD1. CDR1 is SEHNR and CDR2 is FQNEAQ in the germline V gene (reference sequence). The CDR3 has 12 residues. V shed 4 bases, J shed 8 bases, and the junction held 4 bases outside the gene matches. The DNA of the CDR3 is TGTGCCAGCAGCTGGACAGGTCCGGGCTACACCTTC. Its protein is CASSWTGPGYTF. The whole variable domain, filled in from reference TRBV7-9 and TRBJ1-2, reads DTGVSQNPRHKITKRGQNVTFRCDPISEHNRLYWYRQTLGQGPEFLTYFQNEAQLEKSRLLSDRFSAERPKGSFSTLEIQRTEQGDSAMYLCASSWTGPGYTFGSGTRLTVV.

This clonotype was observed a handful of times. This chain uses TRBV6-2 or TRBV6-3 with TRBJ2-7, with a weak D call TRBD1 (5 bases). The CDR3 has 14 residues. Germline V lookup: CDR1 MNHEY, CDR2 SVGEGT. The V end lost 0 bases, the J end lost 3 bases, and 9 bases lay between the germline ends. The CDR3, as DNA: TGTGCCAGCAGTTACTCTTCGACAGTCTACGAGCAGTACGTC. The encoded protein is CASSYSSTVYEQYV.

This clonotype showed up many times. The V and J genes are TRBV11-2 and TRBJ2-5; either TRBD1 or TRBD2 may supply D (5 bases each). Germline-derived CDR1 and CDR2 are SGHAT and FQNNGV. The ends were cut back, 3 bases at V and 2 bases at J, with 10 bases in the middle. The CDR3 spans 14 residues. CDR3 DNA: TGTGCCAGCAGCTTGAACGGGGCTCAAGAGACCCAGTACTTC. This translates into CASSLNGAQETQYF.

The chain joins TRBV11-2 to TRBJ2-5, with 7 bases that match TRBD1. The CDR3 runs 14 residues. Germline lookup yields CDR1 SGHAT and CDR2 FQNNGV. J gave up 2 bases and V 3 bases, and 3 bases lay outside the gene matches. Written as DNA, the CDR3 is TGTGCCAGCAGCTTTACAGGGGCACAAGAGACCCAGTACTTC. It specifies CASSFTGAQETQYF.

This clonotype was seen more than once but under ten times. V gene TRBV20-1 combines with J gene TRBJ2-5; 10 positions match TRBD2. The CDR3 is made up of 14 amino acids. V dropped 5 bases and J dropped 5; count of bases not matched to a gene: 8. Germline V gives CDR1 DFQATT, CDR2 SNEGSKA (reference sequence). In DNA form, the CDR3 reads TGCAGTGCTGGGGGGCCTAGCGGGGGTGAGACCCAGTACTTC. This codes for CSAGGPSGGETQYF.

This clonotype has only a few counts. CDR3 region: CASSGRREGGSPLHF. The CDR3 DNA follows: TGTGCCAGCAGTGGTCGCAGGGAAGGAGGTTCACCCCTCCACTTT. The chain recombines TRBV6-1 with TRBJ1-6; D is possibly TRBD1 (5 bases). Trimming shortened V by 4 bases and J by 9 bases, and 16 bases separated the two germline ends. The CDR3 runs to 15 residues. Germline lookup yields CDR1 MNHNS and CDR2 SASEGT.

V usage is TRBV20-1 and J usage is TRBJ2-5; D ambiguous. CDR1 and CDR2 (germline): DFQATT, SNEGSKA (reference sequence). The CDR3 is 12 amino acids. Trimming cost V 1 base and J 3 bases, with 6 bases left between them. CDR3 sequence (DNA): TGCAGTGCTAGAGGCCGTAAAGAGACCCAGTACTTC. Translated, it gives CSARGRKETQYF.

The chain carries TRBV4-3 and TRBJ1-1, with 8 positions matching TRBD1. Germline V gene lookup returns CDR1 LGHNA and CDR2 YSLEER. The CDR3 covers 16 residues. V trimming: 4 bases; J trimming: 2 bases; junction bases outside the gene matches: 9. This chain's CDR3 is CASSREEGQVNTEAFF. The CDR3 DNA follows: TGCGCCAGCAGCCGGGAAGAGGGACAGGTTAACACTGAAGCTTTCTTT.

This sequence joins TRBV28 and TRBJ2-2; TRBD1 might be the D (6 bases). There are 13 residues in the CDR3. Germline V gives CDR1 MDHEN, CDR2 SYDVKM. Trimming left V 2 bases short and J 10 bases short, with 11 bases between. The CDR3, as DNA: TGTGCCAGCAGTTTACAGGGGCGAGAGGAGCTGTTTTTT. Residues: CASSLQGREELFF.

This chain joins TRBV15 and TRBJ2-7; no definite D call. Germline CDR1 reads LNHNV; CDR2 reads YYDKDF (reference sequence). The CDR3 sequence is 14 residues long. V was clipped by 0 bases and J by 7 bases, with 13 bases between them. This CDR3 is CATSRDRQVGEQYV. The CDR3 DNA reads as TGTGCCACCAGCAGAGATAGGCAGGTGGGGGAGCAGTACGTC.

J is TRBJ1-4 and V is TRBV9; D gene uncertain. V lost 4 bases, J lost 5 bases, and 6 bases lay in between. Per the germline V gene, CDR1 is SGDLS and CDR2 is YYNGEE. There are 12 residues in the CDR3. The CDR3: CASSSGNEKLFF. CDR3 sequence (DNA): TGTGCCAGCAGCAGCGGGAATGAAAAACTGTTTTTT.

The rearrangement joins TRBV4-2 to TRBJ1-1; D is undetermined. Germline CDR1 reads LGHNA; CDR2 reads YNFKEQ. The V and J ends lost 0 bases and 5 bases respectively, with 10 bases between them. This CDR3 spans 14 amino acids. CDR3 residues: CASSQDTTGTEAFF. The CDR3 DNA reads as TGTGCCAGCAGCCAAGATACCACGGGGACTGAAGCTTTCTTT.

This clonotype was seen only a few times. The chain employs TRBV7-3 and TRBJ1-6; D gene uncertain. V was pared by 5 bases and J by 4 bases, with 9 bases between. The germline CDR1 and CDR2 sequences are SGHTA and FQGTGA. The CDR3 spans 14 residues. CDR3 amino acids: CASSATAYNSPLHF. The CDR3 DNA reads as TGTGCCAGCAGCGCTACAGCGTATAATTCACCCCTCCACTTT.

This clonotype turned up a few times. In DNA, the CDR3 is TGCGCCAGCAGCTTTAGCAGAAATGAAAAACTGTTTTTT. Encoded protein: CASSFSRNEKLFF. This chain uses TRBV5-1 with TRBJ1-4; no reliable D call. Germline V gene sequence: CDR1 SGHRS, CDR2 YFSETQ. V lost 2 bases and J 5 bases, leaving 7 bases between the germline ends. The CDR3 sequence is 13 residues long.

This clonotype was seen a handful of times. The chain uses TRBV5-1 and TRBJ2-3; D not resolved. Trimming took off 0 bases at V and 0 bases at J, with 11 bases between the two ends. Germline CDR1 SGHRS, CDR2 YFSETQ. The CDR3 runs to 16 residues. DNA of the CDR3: TGCGCCAGCAGCTTGGTACTGACTCCTAGCACAGATACGCAGTATTTT. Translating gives CASSLVLTPSTDTQYF.

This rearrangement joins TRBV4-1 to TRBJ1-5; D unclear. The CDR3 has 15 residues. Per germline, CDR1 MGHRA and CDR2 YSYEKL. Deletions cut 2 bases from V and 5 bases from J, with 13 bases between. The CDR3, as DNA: TGCGCCAGCAGCCAACAGTTGACAATTCATCAGCCCCAGCATTTT. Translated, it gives CASSQQLTIHQPQHF.

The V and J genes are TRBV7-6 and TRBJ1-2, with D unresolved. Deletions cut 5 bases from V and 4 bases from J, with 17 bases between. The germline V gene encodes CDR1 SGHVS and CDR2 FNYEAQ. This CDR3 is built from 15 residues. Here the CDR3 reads CASSPHPREAYGYTF. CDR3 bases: TGTGCCAGCAGCCCTCACCCCCGGGAGGCCTATGGCTACACCTTC.

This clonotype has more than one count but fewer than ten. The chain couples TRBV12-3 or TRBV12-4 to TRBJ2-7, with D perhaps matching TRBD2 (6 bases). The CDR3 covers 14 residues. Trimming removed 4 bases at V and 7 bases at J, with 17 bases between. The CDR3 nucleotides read TGTGCCAGCAGTTCTACCTTCGGGGGTGGAGAGCAGTACGTC. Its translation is CASSSTFGGGEQYV.

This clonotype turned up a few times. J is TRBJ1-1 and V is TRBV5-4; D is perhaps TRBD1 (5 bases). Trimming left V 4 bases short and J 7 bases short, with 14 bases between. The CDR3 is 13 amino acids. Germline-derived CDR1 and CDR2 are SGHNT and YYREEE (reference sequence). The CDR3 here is CASSIDSSNEAFF. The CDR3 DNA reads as TGTGCCAGCAGCATCGACAGTTCCAATGAAGCTTTCTTT.

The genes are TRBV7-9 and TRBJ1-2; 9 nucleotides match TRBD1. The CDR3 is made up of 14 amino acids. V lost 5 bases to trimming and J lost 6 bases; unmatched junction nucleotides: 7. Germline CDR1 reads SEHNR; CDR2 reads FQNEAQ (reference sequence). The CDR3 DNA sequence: TGTGCCAGCAGCCACCGGGACAGGGACGATGGCTACACCTTC. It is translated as CASSHRDRDDGYTF.